Presented here are 22 T cell receptor beta chains from one specimen sequenced in a study of T cell repertoires in cytomegalovirus infection. TCRdb fed the reads into MiXCR, producing one record per CDR3 protein. This sample yields 150,000 to 200,000 distinct CDR3 sequences, of which about 30% are seen a single time; roughly 32% belongs to the top ten. The sequenced sample was PBMCs. The receptors come from a human donor in good health (CMV status not recorded). Some clones in this sample may be carry-over from other donors' samples.

In this sample, this clonotype turned up a few times. The chain links TRBV7-2 to TRBJ2-5, with D perhaps being TRBD1 or TRBD2 (5 bases each). Trimming pared 1 base from V and 5 bases from J, leaving 11 bases between. CDR1 and CDR2 (germline): SGHTA, FQGNSA. The length of the CDR3 is 14 residues. In DNA form, the CDR3 reads TGTGCCAGCAGCTTAGGTTGGGGGATGGAGACCCAGTACTTC. Translation: CASSLGWGMETQYF.

V and J are TRBV6-2 or TRBV6-3 and TRBJ1-1, with D uncertain. This CDR3 has 12 residues. Trimming cost V 2 bases and J 5 bases, with 6 bases left between them. Per the germline V gene, CDR1 is MNHEY and CDR2 is SVGEGT. CDR3 region: CASSYVRTEAFF. The CDR3 DNA follows: TGTGCCAGCAGTTACGTCCGGACTGAAGCTTTCTTT.

This clonotype was seen repeatedly, ten times or more. V gene TRBV4-1 combines with J gene TRBJ2-2; tentatively, D is TRBD2 (5 bases). CDR3 length: 15 amino acids. Deletions cut 1 base from V and 7 bases from J, with 13 bases between. The germline V gene encodes CDR1 MGHRA and CDR2 YSYEKL. The CDR3 loop is CASSQVLRRGGELFF. The CDR3 bases are TGCGCCAGCAGCCAAGTACTCCGACGGGGCGGGGAGCTGTTTTTT.

This clonotype was observed a few times. The chain uses TRBV6-6 and TRBJ1-2, with TRBD1 matching over 9 bases. J gave up 6 bases and V 7 bases, and 12 bases lay outside the gene matches. Germline assignment: CDR1 MNHNY and CDR2 SVGAGI (reference sequence). The CDR3 has 15 residues. DNA for the CDR3: TGTGCCAGCATCACAGGACAGGGGCCACGAAATGGCTACACCTTC. Translation: CASITGQGPRNGYTF.

The table lists this clonotype with many counts. CDR3 sequence (DNA): TGTGCCAGCAGCCAGTTTCGAACCTGGGGGGGGGCAGGATCGGGTACGGCAGATACGCAGTATTTT. As protein: CASSQFRTWGGAGSGTADTQYF. This sequence joins TRBV7-8 and TRBJ2-3, with D possibly being TRBD2 (7 bases). Trimming shortened V by 5 bases and J by 4 bases, and 37 bases separated the two germline ends. The CDR3 runs 22 residues. Germline V lookup: CDR1 SGHVS, CDR2 FQNEAQ. The full variable domain, its missing parts supplied by reference TRBV7-8 and TRBJ2-3, is GAGVSQSPRYKVAKRGQDVALRCDPISGHVSLFWYQQALGQGPEFLTYFQNEAQLDKSGLPSDRFFAERPEGSVSTLKIQRTQQEDSAVYLCASSQFRTWGGAGSGTADTQYFGPGTRLTVL.

This clonotype occurred a few times. This chain joins TRBV2 and TRBJ2-2; 9 bases fit TRBD1. This CDR3 is 16 amino acids long. Germline-derived CDR1 and CDR2 are SNHLY and FYNNEI. The V gene end was trimmed by 6 bases and the J gene end by 5 bases; junction bases not matched to a gene: 10. This CDR3 reads CASSPGTGSPTGELFF. CDR3 coding DNA: TGTGCCAGCAGCCCCGGGACAGGGAGCCCTACCGGGGAGCTGTTTTTT. The full variable domain, completed using reference TRBV2 and TRBJ2-2, is EPEVTQTPSHQVTQMGQEVILRCVPISNHLYFYWYRQILGQKVEFLVSFYNNEISEKSEIFDDQFSVERPDGSNFTLKIRSTKLEDSAMYFCASSPGTGSPTGELFFGEGSRLTVL.

The chain combines TRBV6-6 with TRBJ1-6; the D is unclear. With 5 bases removed from V and 7 bases from J, the gap between germline ends came to 12 bases. The CDR3 consists of 14 residues. Germline loops: CDR1 MNHNY, CDR2 SVGAGI (reference sequence). CDR3 region: CASSPRPGNSPLHF. Written as DNA, the CDR3 is TGTGCCAGCAGTCCACGGCCGGGAAATTCACCCCTCCACTTT.

The table lists this clonotype with many counts. V usage is TRBV11-2 and J usage is TRBJ1-1; 7 nucleotides align to TRBD1. The V gene's germline CDR1 is SGHAT and CDR2 FQNNGV. The CDR3 loop spans 14 amino acids. Trimming at V came to 5 bases and at J to 3 bases, leaving 6 bases not matched to a gene. The CDR3 here is CASSRDRADTEAFF. The CDR3, as DNA: TGTGCCAGCAGCCGTGACAGGGCCGACACTGAAGCTTTCTTT.

The count of this clonotype is one. J is TRBJ1-2 and V is TRBV7-9; 8 bases are a match to TRBD1. This CDR3 comprises 13 residues. Germline CDR1 and CDR2: SEHNR and FQNEAQ (reference sequence). Unmatched junction bases numbered 7, after V lost 5 bases and J lost 8 bases. CDR3 bases: TGTGCCAGCAGCATGACAGGGGTCGGGGGCTACACCTTC. Residues: CASSMTGVGGYTF.

This clonotype was counted at least ten times. The V and J genes are TRBV12-3 or TRBV12-4 and TRBJ1-6; D is uncertain. The CDR3 extends over 16 amino acids. V lost 10 bases to trimming and J lost 0 bases, with 16 bases between them. CDR3 residues: CATRGKGSSYNSPLHF. In DNA, the CDR3 is TGTGCCACCCGGGGAAAGGGAAGCTCCTATAATTCACCCCTCCACTTT.

Only a few counts were recorded for this clonotype. The chain is built from TRBV7-2 and TRBJ1-2, with 7 bases lining up with TRBD1. The CDR3 consists of 14 residues. Germline assignment: CDR1 SGHTA and CDR2 FQGNSA. V shed 6 bases, J shed 2 bases, and the junction held 6 bases outside the gene matches. This CDR3 is CASRYMGQNYGYTF. CDR3 DNA: TGTGCCAGCAGGTATATGGGACAGAACTATGGCTACACCTTC.

The chain combines TRBV5-6 with TRBJ2-5; D ambiguous. Germline loops: CDR1 SGHDT, CDR2 YYEEEE. CDR3 length: 15 residues. Trimming removed 4 bases at V and 2 bases at J, with 15 bases between. The CDR3 spells CASSRALIPQETQYF. In DNA, the CDR3 is TGTGCCAGCAGCAGGGCCCTTATCCCGCAAGAGACCCAGTACTTC.

In this sample, this clonotype turned up a few times. The chain recombines TRBV6-7 with TRBJ1-5; the match to TRBD1 covers 8 bases. TRBV6-7 is an open reading frame, and its role is uncertain. The CDR3 sequence is 17 residues long. Germline trimming cut 7 bases from V and 15 bases from J; bases unmatched to any gene: 26. CDR3 sequence reads: CASTLGGQGPRCLPLHF. The CDR3 DNA follows: TGTGCCAGCACCCTTGGTGGACAGGGCCCCCGTTGTTTACCGTTGCATTTT.

This CDR3 reads CASSLGGLGGSTDTQYF. The CDR3 DNA is TGTGCCAGCAGCTTAGGCGGTCTGGGGGGAAGCACAGATACGCAGTATTTT. V is TRBV7-9 and J is TRBJ2-3; a weak D match, TRBD2 (6 bases). Germline V gives CDR1 SEHNR, CDR2 FQNEAQ (reference sequence). This CDR3 contains 17 residues. The V end lost 1 base, the J end lost 0 bases, and 14 bases lay between the germline ends.

A few counts support this clonotype. V gene TRBV7-6 combines with J gene TRBJ2-7; TRBD1 matches 8 bases. Germline V gives CDR1 SGHVS, CDR2 FNYEAQ. The CDR3 length is 16 residues. V shed 5 bases, J shed 0 bases, and the junction held 9 bases outside the gene matches. The CDR3: CASSLTTGTGSYEQYF. The CDR3 region has the DNA TGTGCCAGCAGCCTCACGACCGGGACAGGCTCCTACGAGCAGTACTTC.

This clonotype showed up many times. CDR3 sequence reads: CASSFEGNQPQHF. The CDR3 nucleotides are TGTGCCAGCAGCTTCGAGGGCAATCAGCCCCAGCATTTT. V and J are TRBV7-9 and TRBJ1-5, with D unclear. The CDR3 has 13 residues. Germline V gene sequence: CDR1 SEHNR, CDR2 FQNEAQ (reference sequence). The ends were cut back, 3 bases at V and 2 bases at J, with 5 bases in the middle.

The chain recombines TRBV6-2 or TRBV6-3 with TRBJ2-5; 8 nucleotides agree with TRBD2. V shed 6 bases and J 3 bases; nucleotides not matched to a gene: 6. CDR1 is MNHEY and CDR2 is SVGEGT in the germline V gene. This CDR3 region has 14 residues. Written as DNA, the CDR3 is TGTGCCAGCAGCCCATCACTAGCGGAAGAGACCCAGTACTTC. Translating gives CASSPSLAEETQYF.

The CDR3: CASSSPPGDRGSGEQFF. In DNA, the CDR3 is TGTGCCAGCAGTTCCCCCCCTGGGGACAGGGGGTCAGGGGAGCAGTTCTTC. V is TRBV6-5 and J is TRBJ2-1; TRBD1 matches 11 bases. The CDR3 is 17 amino acids. CDR1 MNHEY and CDR2 SVGAGI come from the germline V gene. J lost 10 bases, V lost 4 bases, and 15 bases had no gene match.

This clonotype was detected many times. The V gene is TRBV19, the J gene TRBJ1-1; a possible D gene is TRBD1 (6 bases). Trimming left V 5 bases short and J 0 bases short, with 13 bases between. The CDR3 is 15 amino acids. Germline lookup yields CDR1 LNHDA and CDR2 SQIVND (reference sequence). The CDR3 is CASSPTGWVNTEAFF. The CDR3 DNA follows: TGTGCCAGTAGTCCGACAGGTTGGGTGAACACTGAAGCTTTCTTT. Together with reference TRBV19 and TRBJ1-1, the CDR3 gives the full variable domain: DGGITQSPKYLFRKEGQNVTLSCEQNLNHDAMYWYRQDPGQGLRLIYYSQIVNDFQKGDIAEGYSVSREKKESFPLTVTSAQKNPTAFYLCASSPTGWVNTEAFFGQGTRLTVV.

This clonotype showed up just once. The chain couples TRBV5-1 to TRBJ1-1; the D is unclear. Trimming left V 4 bases short and J 6 bases short, with 13 bases between. This CDR3 comprises 13 residues. Germline-derived CDR1 and CDR2 are SGHRS and YFSETQ. The CDR3 nucleotides are TGCGCCAGCAGCCCGACAATTTCGGCTGAAGCTTTCTTT. Protein: CASSPTISAEAFF.

This clonotype was seen ten or more times. This chain connects TRBV28 to TRBJ2-7, with D perhaps TRBD2 (5 bases). The CDR3 has 16 residues. Per germline, CDR1 MDHEN and CDR2 SYDVKM. With 6 bases removed from V and 2 bases from J, the gap between germline ends came to 20 bases. CDR3 bases: TGTGCCAGCAGCTTCTCCCTCGCCGGACTCACCTACGAGCAGTACTTC. Residues: CASSFSLAGLTYEQYF.

Notes on this clonotype: The junction differs from germline at one of its ends, possibly a read error. The gene calls are TRBV7-6 and TRBJ2-7; TRBD2 matches at 14 bases. CDR1 is SGHVS and CDR2 is FNYEAQ in the germline V gene. The CDR3 runs 17 residues. Here the CDR3 reads CASTTGTSGGHDYEQCF. In DNA, the CDR3 is TGTGCCAGCACCACCGGGACTAGCGGGGGCCATGACTACGAGCAGTGTTTT.